Below, 10 T cell receptor beta chains from the same sample are listed, as sequenced in a study of beta chain features in type 1 diabetes. Expressed TCRB transcripts got sequenced, as all isolated RNA was reverse transcribed. Here immunoSEQ multiplex PCR was the method, and the copy in TCRdb shows in-frame clones only, minus some. There are 250,000 to 300,000 clones in the sample; about 8.5% occur only once, and 0.9% to 1.2% lies in the top ten. The sample comprised central memory CD4+ T cells from blood. The receptors derive from a woman aged 18-35 years in good health.

This chain joins TRBV25-1 and TRBJ2-1, with 7 bases that match TRBD1. The CDR3 length is 15 residues. Looked up from germline, CDR1 is MGHDK and CDR2 is SYGVNS. Trimming took 3 bases from V and 7 from J; bases not matched to a gene: 9. The CDR3 DNA reads as TGTGCCAGCAGTGATATAGGAGAGGGGGCAAATGAGCAGTTCTTC. Its translation: CASSDIGEGANEQFF.

The chain has TRBV28 and TRBJ2-3; D remains unclear. This CDR3 spans 15 amino acids. V shed 2 bases and J shed 3 bases, with 12 bases lying between them. The germline V gene has CDR1 MDHEN and CDR2 SYDVKM. The CDR3 nucleotides read TGTGCCAGCAGTTTAGATACCGGTGGAACAGATACGCAGTATTTT. Translated: CASSLDTGGTDTQYF.

This clone was detected only a few times. The chain's CDR3 is CASSLSNRDEKLFF. Written as DNA, the CDR3 is TGTGCCAGCAGCTTAAGTAACAGGGACGAAAAACTGTTTTTT. The chain is built from TRBV7-3 and TRBJ1-4; D perhaps matches TRBD1 (6 bases). Trimming took 1 base from V and 8 from J, leaving 11 bases between them. CDR1 is SGHTA, CDR2 FQGTGA, per germline. CDR3 length: 14 residues.

This clone was counted a few times. J is TRBJ2-1 and V is TRBV2; TRBD1 might be the D (5 bases). V lost 7 bases to trimming and J lost 15 bases, with 19 bases between them. Germline V gives CDR1 SNHLY, CDR2 FYNNEI. The CDR3 runs to 12 residues. CDR3 bases: TGTGCCAGCATCCTAATAACGACAGAAAGGTTCTTC. It is translated as CASILITTERFF.

This clone was seen a handful of times. The chain couples TRBV7-9 to TRBJ2-3; TRBD2 matches at 12 bases. Germline V gene data show CDR1 as SEHNR and CDR2 as FQNEAQ (reference sequence). The CDR3 consists of 15 residues. The V gene end was trimmed by 5 bases and the J gene end by 4 bases; junction bases not matched to a gene: 4. Here the CDR3 DNA reads TGTGCCAGCAGCCGACTAGCGGGGGTAGCAGATACGCAGTATTTT. It yields the protein CASSRLAGVADTQYF. Full variable domain (missing parts from reference TRBV7-9 and TRBJ2-3): DTGVSQNPRHKITKRGQNVTFRCDPISEHNRLYWYRQTLGQGPEFLTYFQNEAQLEKSRLLSDRFSAERPKGSFSTLEIQRTEQGDSAMYLCASSRLAGVADTQYFGPGTRLTVL.

There are many counts of this clone. The rearrangement links TRBV15 to TRBJ2-1; TRBD1 or TRBD2 may be the D gene (6 bases each). The germline V gene has CDR1 LNHNV and CDR2 YYDKDF (reference sequence). There are 15 residues in the CDR3. The V end was cut by 4 bases, the J end by 2 bases, with 12 bases between. The CDR3 loop is CATSKRGEAYNEQFF. DNA of the CDR3: TGTGCCACCAGCAAAAGGGGGGAGGCCTACAATGAGCAGTTCTTC. Looking up the rest from reference TRBV15 and TRBJ2-1 gives the full variable domain: DAMVIQNPRYQVTQFGKPVTLSCSQTLNHNVMYWYQQKSSQAPKLLFHYYDKDFNNEADTPDNFQSRRPNTSFCFLDIRSPGLGDTAMYLCATSKRGEAYNEQFFGPGTRLTVL.

The chain combines TRBV7-2 with TRBJ1-6, with D unclear. CDR3 size: 14 residues. V shed 3 bases and J shed 7 bases, with 10 bases lying between them. CDR1 is SGHTA, CDR2 FQGNSA, per germline. In DNA, the CDR3 is TGTGCCAGCAGCTTCGATGTCTGGAATTCACCCCTCCACTTT. It encodes CASSFDVWNSPLHF. The entire variable domain, with the rest obtained from reference TRBV7-2 and TRBJ1-6, is as follows: GAGVSQSPSNKVTEKGKDVELRCDPISGHTALYWYRQSLGQGLEFLIYFQGNSAPDKSGLPSDRFSAERTGGSVSTLTIQRTQQEDSAVYLCASSFDVWNSPLHFGNGTRLTVT.

This clone was seen only a few times. The rearrangement links TRBV28 to TRBJ1-5, with 7 bases that match TRBD1. The length of the CDR3 is 13 residues. In germline, CDR1 is MDHEN, CDR2 SYDVKM. V dropped 5 bases and J dropped 4; count of bases not matched to a gene: 2. The CDR3 DNA is TGTGCCAGCAGTCGGGACAGTAATCAGCCCCAGCATTTT. Protein: CASSRDSNQPQHF.

This clone showed up just a few times. The J gene is TRBJ2-6, the V gene TRBV7-2; D possibly corresponds to TRBD2 (5 bases). The CDR3 has 16 amino acids. V shed 4 bases and J shed 2 bases, with 12 bases lying between them. Germline V gene lookup returns CDR1 SGHTA and CDR2 FQGNSA. The CDR3 bases are TGTGCCAGCAGCTCCTTGGCGGGTACTGGGGCCAACGTCCTGACTTTC. Protein: CASSSLAGTGANVLTF.

This clone appeared many times. The CDR3 loop reads CASFDAASSLGNTIYF. The DNA for the CDR3 is TGTGCCAGCTTCGACGCTGCTTCTTCGCTCGGAAACACCATATATTTT. The gene calls are TRBV28 and TRBJ1-3; D not resolved. Trimming took off 8 bases at V and 4 bases at J, with 21 bases between the two ends. The CDR3 consists of 16 residues. From germline, CDR1 is MDHEN and CDR2 SYDVKM.